The entry below gives a single T cell receptor beta chain sequence along with its context. Per the original data handling: Nucleated cell counts were estimated from reference gene primer amplification. The repertoire was sequenced with immunoSEQ multiplex PCR; TCRdb's copy has only in-frame clones and lacks some. D and trimming were read from the DNA, whereas the V and J calls and clone size are those reported in that table. The table records roughly 38,000 clones, approximately 78% of them present only once. The CDR3 is 18 residues long. Germline CDR1 and CDR2: SEHNR and FQNEAQ (reference sequence). Trimming pared 6 bases from V and 0 bases from J, leaving 22 bases between. This specimen belongs to a study of blood T cell repertoires in COVID-19. Overall study context: There were acute and convalescent COVID-19 samples, and they came from the United States, Italy and Spain. The cDNA or gDNA used as material had been derived from T cells, B-cell-depleted T cells, or PBMCs.

This receptor was obtained from a man aged 55 to 70 in a cohort sampled during active COVID-19. The V and J genes are TRBV7-9 and TRBJ2-3, with TRBD1 as a possible D gene (8 bases). The sample consisted of peripheral blood. The CDR3 reads CASRTTGGVLASTDTQYF. CDR3 sequence (DNA): TGTGCCAGCAGAACCACAGGGGGGGTTTTAGCTAGCACAGATACGCAGTATTTT.